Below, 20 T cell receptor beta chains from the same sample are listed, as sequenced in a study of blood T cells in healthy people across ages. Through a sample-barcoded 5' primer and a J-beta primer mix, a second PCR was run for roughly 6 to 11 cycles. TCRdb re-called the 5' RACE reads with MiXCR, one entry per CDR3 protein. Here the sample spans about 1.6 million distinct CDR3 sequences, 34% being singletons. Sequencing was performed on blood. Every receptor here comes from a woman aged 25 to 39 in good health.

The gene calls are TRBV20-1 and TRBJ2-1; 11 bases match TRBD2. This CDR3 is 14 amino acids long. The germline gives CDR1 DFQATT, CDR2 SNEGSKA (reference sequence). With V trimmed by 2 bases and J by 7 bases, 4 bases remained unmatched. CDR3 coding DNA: TGCAGTGCTAGAAATAGCGGGGGGGCTAATGAGCAGTTCTTC. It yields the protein CSARNSGGANEQFF.

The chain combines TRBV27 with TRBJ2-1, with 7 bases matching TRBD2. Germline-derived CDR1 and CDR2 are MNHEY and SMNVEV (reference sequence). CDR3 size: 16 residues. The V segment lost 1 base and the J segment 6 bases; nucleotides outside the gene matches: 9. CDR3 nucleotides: TGTGCCAGCAGTTTATTCGGGGGAGGGCCCCCCAATGAGCAGTTCTTC. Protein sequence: CASSLFGGGPPNEQFF.

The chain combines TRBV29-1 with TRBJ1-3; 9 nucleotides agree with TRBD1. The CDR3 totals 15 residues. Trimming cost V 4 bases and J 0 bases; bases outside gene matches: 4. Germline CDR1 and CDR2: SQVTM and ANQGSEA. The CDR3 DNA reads TGCAGCGTTGGGGACAGGGTCAGCTCTGGAAACACCATATATTTT. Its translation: CSVGDRVSSGNTIYF. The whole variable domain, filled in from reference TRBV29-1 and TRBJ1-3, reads SAVISQKPSRDICQRGTSLTIQCQVDSQVTMMFWYRQQPGQSLTLIATANQGSEATYESGFVIDKFPISRPNLTFSTLTVSNMSPEDSSIYLCSVGDRVSSGNTIYFGEGSWLTVV.

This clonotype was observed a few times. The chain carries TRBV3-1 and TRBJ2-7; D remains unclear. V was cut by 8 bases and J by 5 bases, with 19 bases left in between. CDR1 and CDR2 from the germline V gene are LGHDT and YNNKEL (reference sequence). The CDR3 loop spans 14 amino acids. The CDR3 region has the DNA TGTGCCAGCTGCTCTTCGACATCAGGCCACGAGCAGTACTTC. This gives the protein CASCSSTSGHEQYF.

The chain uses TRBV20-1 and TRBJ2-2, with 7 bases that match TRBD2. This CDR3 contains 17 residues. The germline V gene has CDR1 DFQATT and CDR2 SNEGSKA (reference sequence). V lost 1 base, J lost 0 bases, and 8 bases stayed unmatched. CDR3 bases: TGCAGTGCTAGAGTGGCTAGCGGACCGCCGAACACCGGGGAGCTGTTTTTT. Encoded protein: CSARVASGPPNTGELFF.

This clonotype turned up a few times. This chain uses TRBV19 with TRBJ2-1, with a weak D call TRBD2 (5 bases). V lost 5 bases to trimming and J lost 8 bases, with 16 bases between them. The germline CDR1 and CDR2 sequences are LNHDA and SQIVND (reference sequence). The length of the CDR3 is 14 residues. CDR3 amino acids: CASSAAMGSYEQFF. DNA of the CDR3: TGTGCCAGTAGTGCTGCTATGGGGAGCTATGAGCAGTTCTTC.

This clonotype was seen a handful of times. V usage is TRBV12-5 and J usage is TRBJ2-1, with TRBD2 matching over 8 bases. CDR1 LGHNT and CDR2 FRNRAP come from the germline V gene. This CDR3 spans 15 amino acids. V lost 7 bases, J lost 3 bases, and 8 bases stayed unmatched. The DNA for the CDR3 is TGTGCTAGTGCGCGAAGCGGGAGTAGCTACAATGAGCAGTTCTTC. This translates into CASARSGSSYNEQFF.

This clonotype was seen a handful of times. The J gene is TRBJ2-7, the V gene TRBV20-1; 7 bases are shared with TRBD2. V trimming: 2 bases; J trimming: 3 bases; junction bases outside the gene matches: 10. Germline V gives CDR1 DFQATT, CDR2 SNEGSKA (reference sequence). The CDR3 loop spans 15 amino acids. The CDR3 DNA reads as TGCAGTGCTAGACGGCGGGACTACCCTATCTACGAGCAGTACTTC. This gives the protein CSARRRDYPIYEQYF.

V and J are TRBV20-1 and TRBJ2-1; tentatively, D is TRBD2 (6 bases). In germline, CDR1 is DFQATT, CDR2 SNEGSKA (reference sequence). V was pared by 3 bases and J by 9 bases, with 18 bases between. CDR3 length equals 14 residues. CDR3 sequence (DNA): TGCAGTGCTAGCGTCCCTCGGAGGGCGGGTGAGCAGTTCTTC. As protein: CSASVPRRAGEQFF.

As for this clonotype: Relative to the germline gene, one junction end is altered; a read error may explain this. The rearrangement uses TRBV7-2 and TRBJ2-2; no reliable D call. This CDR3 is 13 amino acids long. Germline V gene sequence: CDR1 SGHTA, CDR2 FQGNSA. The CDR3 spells CASSSPNTRELFF. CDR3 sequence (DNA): TGTGCCAGCAGCTCGCCCAACACCCGGGAGCTGTTTTTT. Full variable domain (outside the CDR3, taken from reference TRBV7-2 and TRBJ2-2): GAGVSQSPSNKVTEKGKDVELRCDPISGHTALYWYRQSLGQGLEFLIYFQGNSAPDKSGLPSDRFSAERTGGSVSTLTIQRTQQEDSAVYLCASSSPNTRELFFGEGSRLTVL.

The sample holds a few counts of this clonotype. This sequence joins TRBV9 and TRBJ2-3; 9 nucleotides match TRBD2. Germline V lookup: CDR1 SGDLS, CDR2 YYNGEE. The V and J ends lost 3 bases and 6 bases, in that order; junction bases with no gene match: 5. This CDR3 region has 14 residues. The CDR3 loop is CASSARTSVDTQYF. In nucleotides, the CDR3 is TGTGCCAGCAGCGCCAGGACTAGCGTTGATACGCAGTATTTT.

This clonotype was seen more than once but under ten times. The CDR3 nucleotides read TGTGCCAGCAGCCGAGAGGGCCAGAGGGAAGAGACCCAGTACTTC. Its translation: CASSREGQREETQYF. J is TRBJ2-5 and V is TRBV11-2; tentatively, D is TRBD2 (5 bases). Germline V gene sequence: CDR1 SGHAT, CDR2 FQNNGV. V gave up 5 bases and J gave up 3 bases, with 16 bases separating them. The CDR3 loop spans 15 amino acids.

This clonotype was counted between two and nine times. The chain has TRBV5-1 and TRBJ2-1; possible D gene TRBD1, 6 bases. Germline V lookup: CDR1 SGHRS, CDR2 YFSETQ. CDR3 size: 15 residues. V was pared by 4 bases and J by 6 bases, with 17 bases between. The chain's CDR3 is CASSPLQGQGNEQFF. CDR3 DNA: TGCGCCAGCAGCCCACTACAGGGCCAAGGCAATGAGCAGTTCTTC.

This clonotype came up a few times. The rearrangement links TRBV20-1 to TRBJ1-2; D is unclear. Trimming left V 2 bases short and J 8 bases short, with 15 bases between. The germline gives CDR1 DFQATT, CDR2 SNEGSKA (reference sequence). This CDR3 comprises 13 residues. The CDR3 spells CSARPTDRMGYTF. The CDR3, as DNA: TGCAGTGCTAGACCTACGGACCGTATGGGCTACACCTTC.

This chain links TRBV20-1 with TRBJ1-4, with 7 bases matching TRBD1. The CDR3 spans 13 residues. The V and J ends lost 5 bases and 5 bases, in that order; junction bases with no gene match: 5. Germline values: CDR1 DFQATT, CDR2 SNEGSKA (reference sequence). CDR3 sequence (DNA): TGCAGTGCTCGGGACAGTCTAAATGAAAAACTGTTTTTT. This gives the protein CSARDSLNEKLFF.

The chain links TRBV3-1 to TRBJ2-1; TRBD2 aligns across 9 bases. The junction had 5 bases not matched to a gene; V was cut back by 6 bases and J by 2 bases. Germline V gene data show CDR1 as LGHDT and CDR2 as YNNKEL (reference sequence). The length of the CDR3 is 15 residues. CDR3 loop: CASRKLAGPYNEQFF. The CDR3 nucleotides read TGTGCCAGCAGGAAGCTAGCGGGGCCCTACAATGAGCAGTTCTTC.

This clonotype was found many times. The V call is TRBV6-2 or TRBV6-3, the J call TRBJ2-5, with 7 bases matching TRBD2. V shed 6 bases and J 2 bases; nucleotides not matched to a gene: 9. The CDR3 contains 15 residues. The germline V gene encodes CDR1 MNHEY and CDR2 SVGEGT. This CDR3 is CASSHLAAGQETQYF. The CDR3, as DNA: TGTGCCAGCAGCCACCTAGCGGCGGGGCAAGAGACCCAGTACTTC.

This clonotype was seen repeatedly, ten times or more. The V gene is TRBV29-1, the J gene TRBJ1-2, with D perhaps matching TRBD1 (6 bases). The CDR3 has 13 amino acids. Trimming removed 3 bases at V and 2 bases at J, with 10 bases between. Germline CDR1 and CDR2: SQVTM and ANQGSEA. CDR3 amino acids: CSVDGQRNYGYTF. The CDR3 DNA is TGCAGCGTTGATGGACAGAGAAACTATGGCTACACCTTC.

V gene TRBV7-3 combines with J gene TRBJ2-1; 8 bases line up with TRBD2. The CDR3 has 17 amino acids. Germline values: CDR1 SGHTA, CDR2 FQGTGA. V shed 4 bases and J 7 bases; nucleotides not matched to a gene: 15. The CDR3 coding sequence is TGTGCCAGCAGCTCATACGTCGGGACTAGTGTAGGTAATGAGCAGTTCTTC. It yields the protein CASSSYVGTSVGNEQFF.

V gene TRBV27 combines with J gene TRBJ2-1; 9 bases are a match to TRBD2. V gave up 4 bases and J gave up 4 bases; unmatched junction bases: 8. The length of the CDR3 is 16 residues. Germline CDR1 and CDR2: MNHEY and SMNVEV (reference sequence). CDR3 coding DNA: TGTGCCAGCAGTTATAGAGCGGGGGGAATATACAATGAGCAGTTCTTC. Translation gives CASSYRAGGIYNEQFF.